This T cell receptor (beta chain) was sequenced for a study of radiotherapy plus CTLA-4 blockade in lung cancer. The wider study: Objective responses were documented in about 20% of patients, with disease control in approximately 32%.

Germline values: CDR1 SGHNT, CDR2 YYREEE (reference sequence). V was pared by 3 bases and J by 0 bases, with 5 bases between. The CDR3 is made up of 13 amino acids. As concerns this clone: What it recognizes is unknown.

Focal radiation and CTLA-4 blockade (ipilimumab) were tested in chemo-refractory metastatic non-small-cell lung cancer patients. This table comes from immunoSEQ multiplex PCR, and its TCRdb copy is limited to in-frame clones, with some not included. Among tens of thousands of clones listed, 81% were seen once. Study-wide results and caveats: Reports identified early blood T cell clone dynamics, with interferon-beta, as the best response predictor. Once radiotherapy plus ipilimumab had been given, TCR clones derived from tumor expanded in blood.

The material sequenced was peripheral blood, taken from a patient treated with radiotherapy plus ipilimumab. The chain uses TRBV5-4 and TRBJ2-3; no firm D call. The receptor was derived from a human donor with non-small cell lung cancer that progressed on radiotherapy plus ipilimumab. The CDR3 DNA is TGTGCCAGCAGCTCCACTAGCACAGATACGCAGTATTTT. Translated, it gives CASSSTSTDTQYF.